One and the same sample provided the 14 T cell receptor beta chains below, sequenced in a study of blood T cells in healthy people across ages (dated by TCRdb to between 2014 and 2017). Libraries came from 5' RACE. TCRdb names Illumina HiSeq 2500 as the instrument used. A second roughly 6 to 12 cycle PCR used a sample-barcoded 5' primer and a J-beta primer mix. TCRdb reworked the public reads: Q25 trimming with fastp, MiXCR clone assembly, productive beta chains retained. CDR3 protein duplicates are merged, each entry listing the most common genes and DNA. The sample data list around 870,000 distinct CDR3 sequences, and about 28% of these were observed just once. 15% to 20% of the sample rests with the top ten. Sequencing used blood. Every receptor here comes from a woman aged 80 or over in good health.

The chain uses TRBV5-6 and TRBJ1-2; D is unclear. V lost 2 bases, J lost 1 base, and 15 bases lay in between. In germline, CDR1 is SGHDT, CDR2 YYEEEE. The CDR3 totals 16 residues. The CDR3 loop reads CASSFGTGIINYGYTF. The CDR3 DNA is TGTGCCAGCAGCTTCGGCACCGGGATAATTAACTATGGCTACACCTTC.

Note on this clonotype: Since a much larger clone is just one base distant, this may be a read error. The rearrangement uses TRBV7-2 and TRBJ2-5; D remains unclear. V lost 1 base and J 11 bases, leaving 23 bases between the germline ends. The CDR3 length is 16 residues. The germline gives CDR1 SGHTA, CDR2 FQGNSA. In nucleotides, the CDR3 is TGTGCCAGCAGCTTAGAGTGGGTAGTAGGTTACAATGAGCAGTACTTC. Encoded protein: CASSLEWVVGYNEQYF. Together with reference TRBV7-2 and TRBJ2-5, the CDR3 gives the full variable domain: GAGVSQSPSNKVTEKGKDVELRCDPISGHTALYWYRQSLGQGLEFLIYFQGNSAPDKSGLPSDRFSAERTGGSVSTLTIQRTQQEDSAVYLCASSLEWVVGYNEQYFGPGTRLLVL.

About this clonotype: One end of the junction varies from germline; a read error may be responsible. CDR3 coding DNA: TGTGCCTGCAGTTTAATACAGGGGGCCGGCCAAGAGACCCAGTACTTC. This translates into CACSLIQGAGQETQYF. V gene TRBV28 combines with J gene TRBJ2-5; 9 bases agree with TRBD1. Germline CDR1 and CDR2: MDHEN and SYDVKM. The CDR3 length is 16 residues.

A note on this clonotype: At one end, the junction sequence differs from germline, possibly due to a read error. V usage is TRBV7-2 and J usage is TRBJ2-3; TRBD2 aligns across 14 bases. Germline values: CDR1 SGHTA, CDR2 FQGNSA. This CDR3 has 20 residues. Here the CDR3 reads CASSSLPGLAGARRTDTQYF. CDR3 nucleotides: TGTGCCAGCAGCAGTCTACCGGGACTAGCGGGGGCCCGACGCACGGATACGCAGTATTTT.

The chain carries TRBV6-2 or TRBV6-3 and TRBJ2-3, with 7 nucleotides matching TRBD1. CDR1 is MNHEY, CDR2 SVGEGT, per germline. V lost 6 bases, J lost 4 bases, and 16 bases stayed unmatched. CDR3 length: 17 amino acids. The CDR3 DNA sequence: TGTGCCAGCAGGTCAGAAGGGGGCGCCGGTTGGTCAGATACGCAGTATTTT. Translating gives CASRSEGGAGWSDTQYF.

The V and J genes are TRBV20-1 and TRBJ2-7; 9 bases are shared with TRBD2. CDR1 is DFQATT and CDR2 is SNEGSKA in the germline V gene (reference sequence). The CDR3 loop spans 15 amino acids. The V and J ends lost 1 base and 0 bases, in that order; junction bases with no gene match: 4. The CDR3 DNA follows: TGCAGTGCTAGAGGGGGCGGGGGGGCCTCCTACGAGCAGTACTTC. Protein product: CSARGGGGASYEQYF.

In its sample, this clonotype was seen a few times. This CDR3 is CASSLAEGANEQFF. The DNA of the CDR3 is TGTGCCAGCAGCTTAGCTGAGGGGGCCAATGAGCAGTTCTTC. V is TRBV7-9 and J is TRBJ2-1, with TRBD1 matching 7 bases. V shed 0 bases, J shed 6 bases, and the junction held 2 bases outside the gene matches. Germline V CDR1 and CDR2: SEHNR, FQNEAQ (reference sequence). CDR3 size: 14 residues.

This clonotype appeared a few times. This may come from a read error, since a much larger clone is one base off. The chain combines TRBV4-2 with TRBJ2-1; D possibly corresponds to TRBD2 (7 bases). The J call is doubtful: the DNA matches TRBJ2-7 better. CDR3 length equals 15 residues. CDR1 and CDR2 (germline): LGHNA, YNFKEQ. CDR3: CASSQVGGPVNEQYF. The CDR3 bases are TGTGCCAGCAGCCAAGTGGGGGGGCCGGTCAATGAGCAGTACTTC.

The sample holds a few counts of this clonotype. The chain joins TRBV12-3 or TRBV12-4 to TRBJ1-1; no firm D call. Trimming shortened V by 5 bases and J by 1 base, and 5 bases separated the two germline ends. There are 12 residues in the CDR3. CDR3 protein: CASSQKNTEAFF. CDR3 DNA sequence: TGTGCCAGCAGTCAGAAGAACACTGAAGCTTTCTTT.

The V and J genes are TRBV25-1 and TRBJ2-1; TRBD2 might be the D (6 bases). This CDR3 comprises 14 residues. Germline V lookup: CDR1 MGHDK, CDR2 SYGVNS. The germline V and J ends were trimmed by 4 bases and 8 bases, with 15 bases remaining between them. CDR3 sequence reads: CASSAGLASDEQFF. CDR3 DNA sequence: TGTGCCAGCAGTGCCGGCCTAGCTAGCGATGAGCAGTTCTTC. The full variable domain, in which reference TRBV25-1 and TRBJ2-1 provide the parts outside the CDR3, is EADIYQTPRYLVIGTGKKITLECSQTMGHDKMYWYQQDPGMELHLIHYSYGVNSTEKGDLSSESTVSRIRTEHFPLTLESARPSHTSQYLCASSAGLASDEQFFGPGTRLTVL.

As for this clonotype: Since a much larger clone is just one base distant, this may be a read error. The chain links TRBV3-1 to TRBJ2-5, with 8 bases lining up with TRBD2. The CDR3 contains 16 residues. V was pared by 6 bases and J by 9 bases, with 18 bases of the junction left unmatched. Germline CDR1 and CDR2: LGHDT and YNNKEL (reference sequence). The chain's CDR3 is CASSFLTSGRGEAQYF. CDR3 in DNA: TGTGCCAGCAGTTTTCTTACTAGCGGTAGAGGGGAGGCCCAGTACTTC.

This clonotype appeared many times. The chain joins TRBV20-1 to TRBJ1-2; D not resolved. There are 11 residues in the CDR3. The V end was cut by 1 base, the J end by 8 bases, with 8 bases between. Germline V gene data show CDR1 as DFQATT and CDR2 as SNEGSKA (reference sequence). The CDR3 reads CSARAGVGYTF. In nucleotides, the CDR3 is TGCAGTGCTAGAGCCGGGGTCGGCTACACCTTC.

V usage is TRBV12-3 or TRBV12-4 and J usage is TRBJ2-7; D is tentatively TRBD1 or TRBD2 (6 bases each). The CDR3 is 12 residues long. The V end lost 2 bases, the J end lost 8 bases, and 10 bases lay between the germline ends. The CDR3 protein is CASSLRGQKQYF. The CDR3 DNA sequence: TGTGCCAGCAGTTTACGGGGGCAGAAGCAGTACTTC.

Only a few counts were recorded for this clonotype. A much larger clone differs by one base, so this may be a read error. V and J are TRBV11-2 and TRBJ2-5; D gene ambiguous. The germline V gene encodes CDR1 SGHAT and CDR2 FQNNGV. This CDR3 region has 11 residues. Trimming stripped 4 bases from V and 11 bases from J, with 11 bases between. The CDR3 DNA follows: TGTGCCAGCAGCTCGAACAATGAGCAGTACTTC. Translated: CASSSNNEQYF.